This T cell receptor beta chain was sequenced for a study of OX40 agonist ivuxolimab in advanced cancers. On this clone: Antigen unknown.

Some clones are missing from TCRdb's copy, which holds only in-frame ones; the method was immunoSEQ multiplex PCR. Of about 98,000 clones in the sample, 93% were seen once. Whole-study findings and limits: More expanded clones were seen, on average, in CD8+ T cells than in CD4+.

The CDR3 contains 14 residues. The germline CDR1 and CDR2 sequences are SGHTA and FQGNSA. V dropped 1 base and J dropped 6 bases, with 13 bases sitting between them. This TCR was sampled from an adult with an advanced solid tumor such as melanoma, head and neck, liver or kidney cancer. The V and J genes are TRBV7-2 and TRBJ2-7, with TRBD1 as a possible D gene (5 bases). Sequenced material: CD4+ or CD8+ T cells sorted from blood, taken in a trial of the OX40 agonist ivuxolimab. This chain's CDR3 is CASSLDVRASEQYF. The CDR3 region has the DNA TGTGCCAGCAGCTTAGACGTCAGGGCTAGCGAGCAGTACTTC.